This T cell receptor (beta chain) was obtained from a study of early T cells in non-severe SARS-CoV-2 infection. The CDR3 covers 11 residues. Germline V gene sequence: CDR1 ENHRY, CDR2 SYGVKD. V gave up 8 bases and J gave up 2 bases, with 4 bases separating them. In TCRdb, the 5' RACE reads were re-called with MiXCR into one record per CDR3 protein. The data contain about 80,000 distinct CDR3 sequences, 12% of them singletons. Specimen: whole blood. The chain couples TRBV10-3 to TRBJ1-3; D not certain. This TCR was recovered from an adult who was a healthcare worker with PCR-confirmed SARS-CoV-2 infection or an uninfected control (not recorded which). The DNA of the CDR3 is TGTGCCATCGGGGCTGGAAACACCATATATTTT. Translation gives CAIGAGNTIYF.